The text below deals with one T cell receptor (beta chain). Assay: immunoSEQ multiplex PCR; the TCRdb copy retains only in-frame clones and omits some. The sample holds approximately 70,000 clones, roughly 90% seen once. This sample was taken from a study of control samples from healthy donors and cancer patients. Germline values: CDR1 KGHSH, CDR2 LQKENI. This CDR3 region has 17 residues. V shed 1 base and J shed 6 bases, with 21 bases lying between them. V and J are TRBV18 and TRBJ1-2, with TRBD1 as a possible D gene (5 bases). The receptor was isolated from a man in his 60s with colorectal cancer. The sequenced sample was PBMCs. The CDR3 sequence: CASSPLGTSGIADGYTF. For the CDR3, the DNA is TGTGCCAGCTCACCACTAGGGACTTCGGGAATTGCGGATGGCTACACCTTC.